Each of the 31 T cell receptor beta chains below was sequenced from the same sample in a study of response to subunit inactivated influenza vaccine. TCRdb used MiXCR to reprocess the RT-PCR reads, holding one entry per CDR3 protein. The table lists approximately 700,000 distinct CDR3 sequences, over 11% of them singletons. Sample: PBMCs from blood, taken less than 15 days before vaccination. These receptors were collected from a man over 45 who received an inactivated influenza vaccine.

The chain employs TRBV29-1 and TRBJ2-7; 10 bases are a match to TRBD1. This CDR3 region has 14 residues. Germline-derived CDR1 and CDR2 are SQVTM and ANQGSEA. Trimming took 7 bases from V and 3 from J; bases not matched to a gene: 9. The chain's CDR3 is CSGGSGTGVYEQYF. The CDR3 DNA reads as TGCAGCGGAGGATCCGGGACAGGGGTCTACGAGCAGTACTTC.

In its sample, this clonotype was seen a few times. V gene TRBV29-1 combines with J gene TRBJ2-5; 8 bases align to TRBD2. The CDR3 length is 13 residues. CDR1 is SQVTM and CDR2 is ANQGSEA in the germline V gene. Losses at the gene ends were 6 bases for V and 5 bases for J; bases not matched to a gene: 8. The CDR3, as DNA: TGCAGCGTATCTAGCGGGTTGGGTGAGACCCAGTACTTC. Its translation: CSVSSGLGETQYF.

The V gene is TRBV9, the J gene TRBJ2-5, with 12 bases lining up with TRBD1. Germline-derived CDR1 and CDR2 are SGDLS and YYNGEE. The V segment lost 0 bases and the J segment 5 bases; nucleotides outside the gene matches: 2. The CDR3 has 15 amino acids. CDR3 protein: CASSVGDRGLETQYF. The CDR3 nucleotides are TGTGCCAGCAGCGTAGGGGACAGGGGGCTGGAGACCCAGTACTTC.

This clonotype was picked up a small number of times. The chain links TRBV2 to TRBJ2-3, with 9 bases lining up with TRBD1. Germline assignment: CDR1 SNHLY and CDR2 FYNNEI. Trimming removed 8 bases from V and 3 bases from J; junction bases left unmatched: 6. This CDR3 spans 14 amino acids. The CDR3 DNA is TGTGCCAGCGGATCGGACAGGGGAACAGATACGCAGTATTTT. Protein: CASGSDRGTDTQYF.

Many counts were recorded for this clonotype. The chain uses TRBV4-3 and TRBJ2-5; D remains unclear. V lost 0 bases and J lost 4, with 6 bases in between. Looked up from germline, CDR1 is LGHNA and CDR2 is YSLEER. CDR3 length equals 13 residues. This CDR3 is CASSQEIRETQYF. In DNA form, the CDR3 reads TGCGCCAGCAGCCAAGAAATCAGAGAGACCCAGTACTTC.

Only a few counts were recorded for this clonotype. The CDR3 here is CASSLVAGGPLTDTQYF. CDR3 nucleotides: TGCGCCAGCAGCTTGGTAGCGGGGGGGCCTCTCACAGATACGCAGTATTTT. J is TRBJ2-3 and V is TRBV5-1; 11 nucleotides align to TRBD2. J gave up 2 bases and V 0 bases, and 5 bases lay outside the gene matches. This CDR3 spans 17 amino acids. Looked up from germline, CDR1 is SGHRS and CDR2 is YFSETQ.

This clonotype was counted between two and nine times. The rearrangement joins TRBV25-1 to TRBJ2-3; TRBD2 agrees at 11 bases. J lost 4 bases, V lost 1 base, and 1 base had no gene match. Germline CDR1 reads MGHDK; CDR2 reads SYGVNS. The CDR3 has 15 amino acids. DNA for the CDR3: TGTGCCAGCAGTGAATTTAGCGGGAGGGCAGATACGCAGTATTTT. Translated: CASSEFSGRADTQYF.

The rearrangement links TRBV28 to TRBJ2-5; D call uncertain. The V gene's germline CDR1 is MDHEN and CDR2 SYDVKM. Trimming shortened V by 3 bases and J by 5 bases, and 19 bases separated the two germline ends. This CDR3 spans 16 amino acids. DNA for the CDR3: TGTGCCAGCAGTTTCTTAAGTCGCTCGATAGGGGAGACCCAGTACTTC. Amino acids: CASSFLSRSIGETQYF. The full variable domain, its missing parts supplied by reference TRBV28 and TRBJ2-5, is DVKVTQSSRYLVKRTGEKVFLECVQDMDHENMFWYRQDPGLGLRLIYFSYDVKMKEKGDIPEGYSVSREKKERFSLILESASTNQTSMYLCASSFLSRSIGETQYFGPGTRLLVL.

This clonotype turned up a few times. DNA for the CDR3: TGTGCCAGCAGCTTAGCCCCAGGGGAAAAAGAGACCCAGTACTTC. As protein: CASSLAPGEKETQYF. The rearrangement uses TRBV11-2 and TRBJ2-5, with D possibly matching TRBD1 (6 bases). V was clipped by 1 base and J by 3 bases, with 12 bases between them. Per the germline V gene, CDR1 is SGHAT and CDR2 is FQNNGV. The CDR3 has 15 residues.

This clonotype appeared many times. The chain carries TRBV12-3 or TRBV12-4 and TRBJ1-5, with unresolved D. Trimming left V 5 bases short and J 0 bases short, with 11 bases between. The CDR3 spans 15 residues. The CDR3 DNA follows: TGTGCCAGCAGTAACGGAATTAATAGCAATCAGCCCCAGCATTTT. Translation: CASSNGINSNQPQHF.

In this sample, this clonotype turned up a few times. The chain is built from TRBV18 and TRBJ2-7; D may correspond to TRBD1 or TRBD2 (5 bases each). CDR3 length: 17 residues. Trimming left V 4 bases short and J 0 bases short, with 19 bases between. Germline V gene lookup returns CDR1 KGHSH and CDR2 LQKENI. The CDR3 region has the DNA TGTGCCAGCTCACGTAGGTCCAGGGACCCTTTCTCCTACGAGCAGTACTTC. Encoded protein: CASSRRSRDPFSYEQYF.

The CDR3 reads CATSFENTDTQYF. CDR3 bases: TGTGCCACCTCCTTCGAAAACACAGATACGCAGTATTTT. The chain is built from TRBV15 and TRBJ2-3, with D unclear. Germline lookup yields CDR1 LNHNV and CDR2 YYDKDF (reference sequence). Trimming left V 8 bases short and J 2 bases short, with 11 bases between. This CDR3 is 13 amino acids long.

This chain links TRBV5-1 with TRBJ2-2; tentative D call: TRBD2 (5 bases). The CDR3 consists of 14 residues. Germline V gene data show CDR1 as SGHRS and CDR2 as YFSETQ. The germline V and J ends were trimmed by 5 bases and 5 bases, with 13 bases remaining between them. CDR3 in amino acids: CASRAQTTTGELFF. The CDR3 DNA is TGCGCCAGCAGGGCACAGACTACTACCGGGGAGCTGTTTTTT. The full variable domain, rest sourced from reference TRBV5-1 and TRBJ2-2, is KAGVTQTPRYLIKTRGQQVTLSCSPISGHRSVSWYQQTPGQGLQFLFEYFSETQRNKGNFPGRFSGRQFSNSRSEMNVSTLELGDSALYLCASRAQTTTGELFFGEGSRLTVL.

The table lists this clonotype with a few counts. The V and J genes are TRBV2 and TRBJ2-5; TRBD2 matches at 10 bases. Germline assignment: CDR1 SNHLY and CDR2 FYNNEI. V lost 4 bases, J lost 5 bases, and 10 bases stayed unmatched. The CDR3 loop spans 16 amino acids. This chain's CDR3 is CASSVSPSGGGETQYF. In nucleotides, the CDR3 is TGTGCCAGCAGTGTCTCTCCTAGCGGGGGAGGGGAGACCCAGTACTTC. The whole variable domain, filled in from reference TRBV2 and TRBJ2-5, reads EPEVTQTPSHQVTQMGQEVILRCVPISNHLYFYWYRQILGQKVEFLVSFYNNEISEKSEIFDDQFSVERPDGSNFTLKIRSTKLEDSAMYFCASSVSPSGGGETQYFGPGTRLLVL.

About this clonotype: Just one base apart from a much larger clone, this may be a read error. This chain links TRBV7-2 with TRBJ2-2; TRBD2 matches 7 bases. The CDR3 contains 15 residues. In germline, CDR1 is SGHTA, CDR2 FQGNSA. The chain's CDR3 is CAGSWWGGNTGELFF. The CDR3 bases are TGTGCCGGCAGCTGGTGGGGGGGGAACACCGGGGAGCTGTTTTTT.

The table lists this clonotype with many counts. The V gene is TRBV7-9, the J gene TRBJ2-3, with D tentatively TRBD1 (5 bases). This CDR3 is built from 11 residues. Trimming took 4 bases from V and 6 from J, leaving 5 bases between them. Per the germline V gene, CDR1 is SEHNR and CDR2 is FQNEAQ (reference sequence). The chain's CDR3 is CASSYRDTQYF. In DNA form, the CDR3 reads TGTGCCAGCAGCTACAGGGATACGCAGTATTTT.

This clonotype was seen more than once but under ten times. CDR3 amino acids: CASSPPNAQGLQYF. The CDR3 DNA reads as TGTGCCAGCTCACCACCAAATGCCCAGGGACTCCAGTACTTC. This chain connects TRBV18 to TRBJ2-4, with D possibly matching TRBD2 (6 bases). The V gene lost 0 bases and the J gene lost 13 bases, with 16 bases spanning the gap. The V gene's germline CDR1 is KGHSH and CDR2 LQKENI. This CDR3 has 14 residues.

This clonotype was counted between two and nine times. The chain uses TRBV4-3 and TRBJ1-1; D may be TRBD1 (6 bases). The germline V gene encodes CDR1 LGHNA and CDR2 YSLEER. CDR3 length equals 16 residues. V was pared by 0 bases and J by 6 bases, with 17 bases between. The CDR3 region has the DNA TGCGCCAGCAGCCAAGATTTGACAGGATTACCTTCTGAAGCTTTCTTT. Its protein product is CASSQDLTGLPSEAFF.

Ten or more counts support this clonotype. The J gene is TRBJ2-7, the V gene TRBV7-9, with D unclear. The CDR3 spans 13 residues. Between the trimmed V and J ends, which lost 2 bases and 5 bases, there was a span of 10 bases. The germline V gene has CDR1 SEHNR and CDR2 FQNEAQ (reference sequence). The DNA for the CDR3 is TGTGCCAGCAGCTTAAGTGGTGGAAACGAGCAGTACTTC. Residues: CASSLSGGNEQYF. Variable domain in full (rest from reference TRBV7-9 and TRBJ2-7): DTGVSQNPRHKITKRGQNVTFRCDPISEHNRLYWYRQTLGQGPEFLTYFQNEAQLEKSRLLSDRFSAERPKGSFSTLEIQRTEQGDSAMYLCASSLSGGNEQYFGPGTRLTVT.

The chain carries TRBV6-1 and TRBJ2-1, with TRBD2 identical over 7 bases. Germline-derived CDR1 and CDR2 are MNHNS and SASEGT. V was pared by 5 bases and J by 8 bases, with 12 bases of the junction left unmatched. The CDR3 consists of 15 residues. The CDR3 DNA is TGTGCCAGCAGTCAGCGACTAGCCCGGGGGGATGAGCAGTTCTTC. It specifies CASSQRLARGDEQFF.

CDR3 coding DNA: TGTGCCAGCAGAGCCGTGGGGGGTAGTGGTGAGCCCCAGCATTTT. Encoded protein: CASRAVGGSGEPQHF. The genes are TRBV6-2 or TRBV6-3 and TRBJ1-5; D is possibly TRBD1 (5 bases). This CDR3 region has 15 residues. Germline-derived CDR1 and CDR2 are MNHEY and SVGEGT. V was shortened by 6 bases and J by 8 bases, with 20 bases between the two germline ends.

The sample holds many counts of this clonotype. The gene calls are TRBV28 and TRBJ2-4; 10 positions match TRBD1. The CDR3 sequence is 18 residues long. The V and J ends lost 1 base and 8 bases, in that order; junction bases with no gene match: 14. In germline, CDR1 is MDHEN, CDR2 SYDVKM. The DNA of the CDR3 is TGTGCCAGCAGTTTATTTCAGATCCGGGACAGGGGATCTTACATTCAGTACTTC. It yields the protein CASSLFQIRDRGSYIQYF.

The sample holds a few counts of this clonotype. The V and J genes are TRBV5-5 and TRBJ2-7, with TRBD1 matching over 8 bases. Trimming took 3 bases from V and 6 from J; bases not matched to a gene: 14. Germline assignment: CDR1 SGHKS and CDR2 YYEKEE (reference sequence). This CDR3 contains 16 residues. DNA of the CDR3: TGTGCCAGCAGCTATTTGCCCGGGACAGGCGAAAGCGAGCAGTACTTC. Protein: CASSYLPGTGESEQYF.

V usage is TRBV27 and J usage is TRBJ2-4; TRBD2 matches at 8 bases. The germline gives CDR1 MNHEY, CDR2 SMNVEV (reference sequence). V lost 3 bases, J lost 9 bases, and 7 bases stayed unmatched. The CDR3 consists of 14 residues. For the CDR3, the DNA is TGTGCCAGCAGTTTTGTTAGCGGGAACGGCATTCAGTACTTC. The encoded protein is CASSFVSGNGIQYF.

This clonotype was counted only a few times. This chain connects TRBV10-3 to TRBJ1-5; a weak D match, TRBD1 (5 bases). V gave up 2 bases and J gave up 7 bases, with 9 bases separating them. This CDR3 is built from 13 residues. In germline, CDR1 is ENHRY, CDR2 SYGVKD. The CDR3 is CAISEGGTQPQHF. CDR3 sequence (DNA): TGTGCCATCAGTGAGGGGGGTACGCAGCCCCAGCATTTT.

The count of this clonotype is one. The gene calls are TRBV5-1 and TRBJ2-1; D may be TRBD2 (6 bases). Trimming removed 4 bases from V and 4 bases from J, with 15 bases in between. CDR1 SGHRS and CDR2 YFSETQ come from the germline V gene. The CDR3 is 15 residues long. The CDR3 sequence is CASSEARREYNEQFF. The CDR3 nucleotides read TGCGCCAGCAGCGAGGCCCGGCGGGAATACAATGAGCAGTTCTTC.

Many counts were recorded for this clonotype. The CDR3 coding sequence is TGCGCCAGCGCGGGACAGGGGGCATCTCTTTATGGCTACACCTTC. Amino acids: CASAGQGASLYGYTF. J is TRBJ1-2 and V is TRBV5-1; 12 bases agree with TRBD1. CDR3 length equals 15 residues. Trimming cost V 7 bases and J 5 bases; bases outside gene matches: 9. Germline V lookup: CDR1 SGHRS, CDR2 YFSETQ. Variable domain in full (rest from reference TRBV5-1 and TRBJ1-2): KAGVTQTPRYLIKTRGQQVTLSCSPISGHRSVSWYQQTPGQGLQFLFEYFSETQRNKGNFPGRFSGRQFSNSRSEMNVSTLELGDSALYLCASAGQGASLYGYTFGSGTRLTVV.

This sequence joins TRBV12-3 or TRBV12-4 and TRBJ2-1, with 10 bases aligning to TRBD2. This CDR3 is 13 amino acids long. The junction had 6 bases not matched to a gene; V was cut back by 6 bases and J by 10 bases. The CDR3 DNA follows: TGTGCCAGCAGCATTAGCGGGGGGTCCGAGCAGTTCTTC. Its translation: CASSISGGSEQFF.

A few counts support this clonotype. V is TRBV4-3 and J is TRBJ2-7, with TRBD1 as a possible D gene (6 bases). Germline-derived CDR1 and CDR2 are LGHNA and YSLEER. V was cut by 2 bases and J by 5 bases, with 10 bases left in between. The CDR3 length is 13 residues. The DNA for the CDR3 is TGCGCCAGCAGCCAAAACAGGGTCAACGAGCAGTACTTC. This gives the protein CASSQNRVNEQYF.

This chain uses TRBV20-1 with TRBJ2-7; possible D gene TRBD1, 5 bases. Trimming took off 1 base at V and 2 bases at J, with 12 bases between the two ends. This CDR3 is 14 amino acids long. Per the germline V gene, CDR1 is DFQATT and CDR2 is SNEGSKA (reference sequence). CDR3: CSARVFHRTYEQYF. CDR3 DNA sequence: TGCAGTGCTAGAGTATTTCACAGGACCTACGAGCAGTACTTC.

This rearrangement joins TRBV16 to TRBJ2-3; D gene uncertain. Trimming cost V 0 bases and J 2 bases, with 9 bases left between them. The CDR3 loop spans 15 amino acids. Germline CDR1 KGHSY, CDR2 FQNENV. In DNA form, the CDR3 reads TGTGCCAGCAGCCAATCTCGCACTTCCACAGATACGCAGTATTTT. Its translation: CASSQSRTSTDTQYF. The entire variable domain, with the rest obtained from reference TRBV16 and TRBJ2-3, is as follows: GEEVAQTPKHLVRGEGQKAKLYCAPIKGHSYVFWYQQVLKNEFKFLISFQNENVFDETGMPKERFSAKCLPNSPCSLEIQATKLEDSAVYFCASSQSRTSTDTQYFGPGTRLTVL.